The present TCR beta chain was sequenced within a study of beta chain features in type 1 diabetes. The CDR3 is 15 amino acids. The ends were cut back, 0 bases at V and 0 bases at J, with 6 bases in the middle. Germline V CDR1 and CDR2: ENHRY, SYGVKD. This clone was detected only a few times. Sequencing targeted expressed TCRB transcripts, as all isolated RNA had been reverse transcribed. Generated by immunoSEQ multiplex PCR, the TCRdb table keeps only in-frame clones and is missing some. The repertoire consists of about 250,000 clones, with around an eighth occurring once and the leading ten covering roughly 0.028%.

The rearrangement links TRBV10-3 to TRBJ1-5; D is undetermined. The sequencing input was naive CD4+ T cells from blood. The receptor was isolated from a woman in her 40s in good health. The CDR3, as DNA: TGTGCCATCAGTGAGTCGGGAGCTAGCAATCAGCCCCAGCATTTT. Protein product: CAISESGASNQPQHF.